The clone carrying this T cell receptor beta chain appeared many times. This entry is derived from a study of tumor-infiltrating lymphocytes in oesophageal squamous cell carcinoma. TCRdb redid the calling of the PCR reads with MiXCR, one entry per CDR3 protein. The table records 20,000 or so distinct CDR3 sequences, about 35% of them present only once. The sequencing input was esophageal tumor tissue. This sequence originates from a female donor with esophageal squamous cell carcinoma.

CDR3 bases: TGCGCCAGCAGCCCCTCTGGGGCAGATACGCAGTATTTT. Protein product: CASSPSGADTQYF. V and J are TRBV5-1 and TRBJ2-3; no clear D. The CDR3 extends over 13 amino acids. Trimming cost V 4 bases and J 4 bases, with 10 bases left between them. Germline V lookup: CDR1 SGHRS, CDR2 YFSETQ.